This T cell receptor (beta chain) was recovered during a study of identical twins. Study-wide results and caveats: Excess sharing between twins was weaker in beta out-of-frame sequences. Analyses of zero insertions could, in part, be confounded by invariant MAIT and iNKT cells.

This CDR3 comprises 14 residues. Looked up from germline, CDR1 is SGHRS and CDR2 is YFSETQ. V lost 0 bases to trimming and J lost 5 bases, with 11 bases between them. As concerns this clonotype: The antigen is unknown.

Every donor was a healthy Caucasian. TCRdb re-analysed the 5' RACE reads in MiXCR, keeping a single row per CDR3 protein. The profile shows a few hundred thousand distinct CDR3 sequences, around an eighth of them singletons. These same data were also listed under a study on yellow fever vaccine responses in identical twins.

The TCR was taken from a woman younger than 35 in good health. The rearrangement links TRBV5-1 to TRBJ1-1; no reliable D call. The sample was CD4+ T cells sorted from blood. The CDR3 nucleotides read TGCGCCAGCAGCTTGGAGGCCCGGGAGACTGAAGCTTTCTTT. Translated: CASSLEARETEAFF.